These 13 T cell receptor beta chains were sequenced from one sample in a study of blood T cell repertoires in COVID-19. Assay used: immunoSEQ multiplex PCR; TCRdb lists only in-frame clones, some missing. The sample holds 150,000 to 200,000 clones; approximately 80% are singletons and the top ten take about 6.9%. Material: peripheral blood. Source of these receptors: a human donor with acute or convalescent COVID-19. The donor label of this sample is uncertain.

Regarding this clone: This sample also contains other DNA sequences that code for the same CDR3. V usage is TRBV10-3 and J usage is TRBJ1-1, with D possibly being TRBD1 (6 bases). Germline lookup yields CDR1 ENHRY and CDR2 SYGVKD. The CDR3 is 15 residues long. The V gene lost 0 bases and the J gene lost 5 bases, with 13 bases spanning the gap. CDR3 in DNA: TGTGCCATCAGTGAGTCGGCCAGGGGAGATACTGAAGCTTTCTTT. Its protein is CAISESARGDTEAFF.

The chain uses TRBV2 and TRBJ2-6; weak D call: TRBD1 (6 bases). CDR1 and CDR2 from the germline V gene are SNHLY and FYNNEI. The CDR3 loop spans 15 amino acids. With 6 bases removed from V and 2 bases from J, the gap between germline ends came to 11 bases. CDR3 sequence reads: CASRERGTGANVLTF. In DNA, the CDR3 is TGTGCCAGCAGAGAAAGGGGGACTGGGGCCAACGTCCTGACTTTC.

The J gene is TRBJ2-7, the V gene TRBV10-2; D might be TRBD1 (5 bases). The germline V gene has CDR1 WSHSY and CDR2 SAAADI. There are 14 residues in the CDR3. V was trimmed by 9 bases and J by 2 bases, leaving 17 bases between them. Here the CDR3 DNA reads TGCGCCAGTGCTCTCAGGGTAGGGGCCTACGAGCAGTACTTC. It is translated as CASALRVGAYEQYF.

The chain combines TRBV18 with TRBJ2-7; 8 nucleotides align to TRBD1. V gave up 3 bases and J gave up 3 bases; unmatched junction bases: 7. CDR3 length: 15 amino acids. Germline values: CDR1 KGHSH, CDR2 LQKENI. The CDR3 DNA follows: TGTGCCAGCTCACCCGGGACAGGCGATGTCTACGAGCAGTACTTC. It yields the protein CASSPGTGDVYEQYF.

The chain joins TRBV4-1 to TRBJ1-4; the match to TRBD1 covers 7 bases. CDR1 and CDR2 from the germline V gene are MGHRA and YSYEKL. This CDR3 comprises 14 residues. The V and J ends lost 3 bases and 9 bases, in that order; junction bases with no gene match: 7. The CDR3 sequence: CASSQGRGEKKLFF. The CDR3, as DNA: TGCGCCAGCAGCCAGGGCAGGGGGGAGAAAAAACTGTTTTTT.

This chain uses TRBV6-5 with TRBJ2-5; possibly TRBD2 for D (6 bases). Trimming cost V 6 bases and J 2 bases, with 16 bases left between them. Per germline, CDR1 MNHEY and CDR2 SVGAGI. There are 15 residues in the CDR3. In DNA, the CDR3 is TGTGCCAGCAGACGCAGACTAGTTCCGCAAGAGACCCAGTACTTC. Encoded protein: CASRRRLVPQETQYF.

The chain employs TRBV12-5 and TRBJ2-3; weak D call: TRBD1 (6 bases). V shed 5 bases and J shed 2 bases, with 8 bases lying between them. Per the germline V gene, CDR1 is LGHNT and CDR2 is FRNRAP. The CDR3 extends over 13 amino acids. CDR3 bases: TGTGCTAGTGGTGGGGACATCACAGATACGCAGTATTTT. Translating it yields CASGGDITDTQYF.

This clone was detected only once. V is TRBV27 and J is TRBJ1-6; tentatively, D is TRBD1 (5 bases). This CDR3 is built from 18 residues. The V gene's germline CDR1 is MNHEY and CDR2 SMNVEV (reference sequence). The V and J ends lost 7 bases and 0 bases respectively, with 19 bases between them. CDR3 region: CASTTPARAASYNSPLHF. The CDR3 DNA sequence: TGTGCCAGCACTACACCCGCCAGGGCTGCCTCCTATAATTCACCCCTCCACTTT.

The chain carries TRBV19 and TRBJ1-2; D is unclear. The ends were cut back, 3 bases at V and 4 bases at J, with 12 bases in the middle. CDR3 size: 14 residues. The germline V gene encodes CDR1 LNHDA and CDR2 SQIVND (reference sequence). As DNA, the CDR3 is TGTGCCAGTAGTATCACGGGTCCGATCTATGGCTACACCTTC. Translated: CASSITGPIYGYTF.

The chain joins TRBV14 to TRBJ2-7, with 13 bases matching TRBD2. The CDR3 is made up of 15 amino acids. Germline CDR1 reads SGHDN; CDR2 reads FVKESK. J gave up 2 bases and V 3 bases, and 1 base lay outside the gene matches. CDR3 sequence: CASSQGTSGTYEQYF. The DNA for the CDR3 is TGTGCCAGCAGCCAGGGGACTAGCGGGACCTACGAGCAGTACTTC.

This chain connects TRBV2 to TRBJ2-7, with D possibly being TRBD2 (5 bases). CDR3 size: 14 residues. CDR1 is SNHLY, CDR2 FYNNEI, per germline. The V end was cut by 5 bases, the J end by 1 base, with 12 bases between. The CDR3 reads CASSLGTGSYEQYF. For the CDR3, the DNA is TGTGCCAGCAGTCTCGGAACGGGGTCCTACGAGCAGTACTTC. Full variable domain (outside the CDR3, taken from reference TRBV2 and TRBJ2-7): EPEVTQTPSHQVTQMGQEVILRCVPISNHLYFYWYRQILGQKVEFLVSFYNNEISEKSEIFDDQFSVERPDGSNFTLKIRSTKLEDSAMYFCASSLGTGSYEQYFGPGTRLTVT.

V and J are TRBV11-2 and TRBJ2-1; 8 bases align to TRBD2. CDR1 SGHAT and CDR2 FQNNGV come from the germline V gene. Trimming took 5 bases from V and 0 from J; bases not matched to a gene: 6. This CDR3 comprises 16 residues. The CDR3 nucleotides are TGTGCCAGCAGCCCCACTAGCGGACCCTCCTACAATGAGCAGTTCTTC. This translates into CASSPTSGPSYNEQFF.

This clone was detected only a few times. V usage is TRBV19 and J usage is TRBJ2-3; weak D call: TRBD2 (6 bases). CDR1 and CDR2 from the germline V gene are LNHDA and SQIVND (reference sequence). The ends were cut back, 6 bases at V and 2 bases at J, with 9 bases in the middle. There are 13 residues in the CDR3. The CDR3 region is CASRSGPTDTQYF. For the CDR3, the DNA is TGTGCCAGTAGGAGCGGGCCCACAGATACGCAGTATTTT.